These 26 T cell receptor beta chains were sequenced from one sample in a study of CD8 T cells in ankylosing spondylitis. TCRdb re-called the 5' RACE reads with MiXCR, one entry per CDR3 protein. In the table there are about 240,000 distinct CDR3 sequences, 9.5% to 12% of which are singletons. The sample consisted of blood, either unsorted or a sorted T cell fraction (not recorded which). Source of these receptors: a male donor with ankylosing spondylitis or in good health (not recorded which).

This clonotype has a count of ten or more. The rearrangement joins TRBV5-1 to TRBJ2-7, with 7 bases aligning to TRBD1. Germline V lookup: CDR1 SGHRS, CDR2 YFSETQ. The V gene end was trimmed by 3 bases and the J gene end by 3 bases; junction bases not matched to a gene: 6. The CDR3 is 14 residues long. The CDR3: CASSSSGQSYEQYF. The CDR3 bases are TGCGCCAGCAGCTCCTCGGGACAGAGCTACGAGCAGTACTTC.

The table lists this clonotype with many counts. The rearrangement links TRBV5-5 to TRBJ2-5, with TRBD1 matching over 7 bases. V was pared by 2 bases and J by 5 bases, with 9 bases of the junction left unmatched. The CDR3 runs 15 residues. The germline gives CDR1 SGHKS, CDR2 YYEKEE (reference sequence). The CDR3 coding sequence is TGTGCCAGCAGCTTCACAGGGGAATTTAGTGAGACCCAGTACTTC. It is translated as CASSFTGEFSETQYF.

This clonotype came up many times. The CDR3 DNA sequence: TGCAGTGCTAGAGTGGCGGACGGCAGCCCGACCCAGTACTTC. This translates into CSARVADGSPTQYF. This chain connects TRBV20-1 to TRBJ2-5; no definite D call. The CDR3 is 14 amino acids. With 1 base removed from V and 7 bases from J, the gap between germline ends came to 16 bases. Per germline, CDR1 DFQATT and CDR2 SNEGSKA (reference sequence).

In its sample, this clonotype was seen a few times. The rearrangement uses TRBV11-2 and TRBJ1-1, with D unresolved. The CDR3 sequence is 15 residues long. V was clipped by 5 bases and J by 10 bases, with 23 bases between them. Germline loops: CDR1 SGHAT, CDR2 FQNNGV. CDR3 region: CASSPVATPSLGAFF. For the CDR3, the DNA is TGTGCCAGCAGCCCGGTGGCCACACCCTCCCTTGGAGCTTTCTTT.

This clonotype was detected ten times or more. The gene calls are TRBV20-1 and TRBJ2-3, with TRBD2 identical over 12 bases. After removal of 3 bases from V and 2 bases from J, the junction contained 6 bases not matched to a gene. The germline V gene has CDR1 DFQATT and CDR2 SNEGSKA (reference sequence). This CDR3 comprises 16 residues. The CDR3 nucleotides read TGCAGTGCTAGCATGGGACTAGCGGGTTTCACAGATACGCAGTATTTT. Its translation: CSASMGLAGFTDTQYF.

In this sample, this clonotype turned up many times. The chain joins TRBV29-1 to TRBJ2-5, with a tentative D call TRBD1 (5 bases). Germline V gene lookup returns CDR1 SQVTM and CDR2 ANQGSEA. Trimming cost V 8 bases and J 1 base, with 11 bases left between them. This CDR3 is 12 amino acids long. The CDR3 here is CSIRQTQETQYF. CDR3 sequence (DNA): TGCAGCATCCGACAGACCCAAGAGACCCAGTACTTC.

This clonotype was detected ten times or more. The chain has TRBV5-1 and TRBJ2-5, with 8 bases lining up with TRBD1. There are 15 residues in the CDR3. Unmatched junction bases numbered 5, after V lost 2 bases and J lost 2 bases. Germline V lookup: CDR1 SGHRS, CDR2 YFSETQ. The DNA of the CDR3 is TGCGCCAGCAGCTTAACGACAGGGGTACAAGAGACCCAGTACTTC. Translated, it gives CASSLTTGVQETQYF.

This clonotype was observed a handful of times. This chain links TRBV5-1 with TRBJ2-7; D gene unclear. The V gene lost 0 bases and the J gene lost 4 bases, with 8 bases spanning the gap. Per germline, CDR1 SGHRS and CDR2 YFSETQ. The CDR3 extends over 13 amino acids. The CDR3 region is CASSLGSRYEQYF. In DNA form, the CDR3 reads TGCGCCAGCAGCTTGGGGTCCAGATACGAGCAGTACTTC.

This clonotype was found many times. The chain uses TRBV5-1 and TRBJ2-2, with 7 bases lining up with TRBD2. The germline CDR1 and CDR2 sequences are SGHRS and YFSETQ. V trimming: 2 bases; J trimming: 4 bases; junction bases outside the gene matches: 5. This CDR3 region has 15 residues. The CDR3 DNA follows: TGCGCCAGCAGCTTCGGGACTATAATCACCGGGGAGCTGTTTTTT. Its translation: CASSFGTIITGELFF.

This clonotype was detected ten times or more. The gene calls are TRBV10-3 and TRBJ2-5; no reliable D call. Deletions cut 2 bases from V and 0 bases from J, with 1 base between. The length of the CDR3 is 12 residues. From germline, CDR1 is ENHRY and CDR2 SYGVKD. For the CDR3, the DNA is TGTGCCATCAGTGAGCACCAAGAGACCCAGTACTTC. This sequence encodes CAISEHQETQYF.

CDR3 protein: CASNPSIGGNQPQHF. DNA of the CDR3: TGTGCCAGCAATCCCTCAATAGGGGGCAATCAGCCCCAGCATTTT. The V call is TRBV28, the J call TRBJ1-5; D might be TRBD1 (5 bases). V shed 7 bases and J shed 2 bases, with 15 bases lying between them. The CDR3 extends over 15 amino acids. The germline CDR1 and CDR2 sequences are MDHEN and SYDVKM.

This clonotype was counted ten times or more. The CDR3 here is CSVEFGDKYQETQYF. DNA of the CDR3: TGCAGCGTTGAATTCGGAGACAAGTACCAAGAGACCCAGTACTTC. V and J are TRBV29-1 and TRBJ2-5; D uncertain. Trimming removed 2 bases at V and 0 bases at J, with 13 bases between. The CDR3 loop spans 15 amino acids. Germline V gives CDR1 SQVTM, CDR2 ANQGSEA.

This clonotype occurred many times. The CDR3 nucleotides read TGTGCCACCAGGGCCGGGACCTTAACGGGGGCCGGGGAGCTGTTTTTT. Residues: CATRAGTLTGAGELFF. This sequence joins TRBV24-1 and TRBJ2-2; perhaps TRBD2 as D (6 bases). Germline V CDR1 and CDR2: KGHDR, SFDVKD. V dropped 7 bases and J dropped 6 bases, with 20 bases sitting between them. This CDR3 has 16 residues.

This clonotype was seen a handful of times. J is TRBJ2-1 and V is TRBV7-2, with TRBD2 matching over 10 bases. This CDR3 has 15 residues. Unmatched junction bases numbered 6, after V lost 5 bases and J lost 5 bases. Germline CDR1 SGHTA, CDR2 FQGNSA. CDR3 amino acids: CASSRLAGGNNEQFF. As DNA, the CDR3 is TGTGCCAGCAGCCGCTTAGCGGGAGGAAACAATGAGCAGTTCTTC.

J is TRBJ1-3 and V is TRBV11-2, with D uncertain. V lost 1 base and J lost 11, with 15 bases in between. CDR1 and CDR2 (germline): SGHAT, FQNNGV. The CDR3 is 14 amino acids. CDR3 nucleotide sequence: TGTGCCAGCAGCTTAGGGATGGGAACAGACGCCATATATTTT. As protein: CASSLGMGTDAIYF.

This clonotype was counted a few times. The genes are TRBV29-1 and TRBJ2-7; tentative D call: TRBD2 (6 bases). Germline CDR1 is SQVTM and CDR2 is ANQGSEA. The CDR3 is made up of 13 amino acids. Between the trimmed V and J ends, which lost 6 bases and 3 bases, there was a span of 15 bases. The CDR3 nucleotides are TGCAGCGTGAAACGGGAGCCCCACTACGAGCAGTACTTC. Protein product: CSVKREPHYEQYF.

This clonotype was counted a few times. V is TRBV7-9 and J is TRBJ2-1, with TRBD2 identical over 11 bases. CDR3 length equals 17 residues. Germline lookup yields CDR1 SEHNR and CDR2 FQNEAQ (reference sequence). Unmatched junction bases numbered 6, after V lost 5 bases and J lost 0 bases. The chain's CDR3 is CASSHPSGRPSYNEQFF. In nucleotides, the CDR3 is TGTGCCAGCAGCCACCCTAGCGGGAGGCCCTCCTACAATGAGCAGTTCTTC.

This clonotype came up a few times. J is TRBJ1-2 and V is TRBV20-1; weak D call: TRBD1 (6 bases). The CDR3 loop spans 16 amino acids. Trimming left V 1 base short and J 4 bases short, with 19 bases between. Per germline, CDR1 DFQATT and CDR2 SNEGSKA (reference sequence). CDR3 bases: TGCAGTGCTAGAGGGGGGGCAGCAGACGTACCCTATGGCTACACCTTC. Amino acid sequence: CSARGGAADVPYGYTF.

This clonotype has ten or more counts. V usage is TRBV10-3 and J usage is TRBJ2-3; unclear D gene. The CDR3 has 13 residues. The germline gives CDR1 ENHRY, CDR2 SYGVKD. V was trimmed by 8 bases and J by 0 bases, leaving 9 bases between them. The CDR3 DNA sequence: TGTGCCATCTGGCTAGAGAGCACAGATACGCAGTATTTT. This codes for CAIWLESTDTQYF.

This clonotype has only a few counts. The chain carries TRBV10-3 and TRBJ2-7, with 8 bases fitting TRBD2. The trim removed 8 bases at V and 9 bases at J, leaving 9 bases unmatched. Germline CDR1 reads ENHRY; CDR2 reads SYGVKD. This CDR3 has 12 amino acids. The CDR3 protein is CAIGAGGGGQYF. Here the CDR3 DNA reads TGTGCCATCGGCGCGGGAGGCGGCGGGCAGTACTTC.

The chain has TRBV5-1 and TRBJ2-2; D gene unclear. Between the trimmed V and J ends, which lost 4 bases and 0 bases, there was a span of 13 bases. The CDR3 is 16 residues long. Germline V gene data show CDR1 as SGHRS and CDR2 as YFSETQ. The CDR3 DNA follows: TGCGCCAGCAGCCCTCACACCCCTTCGAACACCGGGGAGCTGTTTTTT. Encoded protein: CASSPHTPSNTGELFF.

The table lists this clonotype with many counts. The chain has TRBV6-5 and TRBJ2-7; D is unresolved. V shed 0 bases and J shed 4 bases, with 13 bases lying between them. The germline gives CDR1 MNHEY, CDR2 SVGAGI. This CDR3 spans 15 amino acids. CDR3 loop: CASSYSMDLLYEQYF. The CDR3 coding sequence is TGTGCCAGCAGTTACTCGATGGACCTACTTTACGAGCAGTACTTC.

This clonotype was observed at least ten times. V usage is TRBV20-1 and J usage is TRBJ2-3; D is uncertain. V lost 5 bases and J lost 3, with 6 bases in between. Germline values: CDR1 DFQATT, CDR2 SNEGSKA (reference sequence). This CDR3 spans 11 amino acids. For the CDR3, the DNA is TGCAGTGCTCTAGGGACAGATACGCAGTATTTT. Protein sequence: CSALGTDTQYF.

The genes are TRBV20-1 and TRBJ2-3; 11 positions match TRBD2. CDR3 length: 14 amino acids. Germline CDR1 DFQATT, CDR2 SNEGSKA (reference sequence). The V and J ends lost 5 bases and 5 bases, in that order; junction bases with no gene match: 6. The CDR3 loop is CSARRLAGGDTQYF. CDR3 nucleotide sequence: TGCAGTGCTCGGAGGCTAGCGGGAGGAGATACGCAGTATTTT.

J is TRBJ2-1 and V is TRBV5-1, with D possibly being TRBD1 (6 bases). The V gene lost 5 bases and the J gene lost 7 bases, with 13 bases spanning the gap. This CDR3 comprises 13 residues. CDR1 SGHRS and CDR2 YFSETQ come from the germline V gene. CDR3 protein: CASRRNRDNEQFF. CDR3 DNA sequence: TGCGCCAGCAGGCGGAACAGGGATAATGAGCAGTTCTTC.

This clonotype was found many times. V gene TRBV12-3 or TRBV12-4 combines with J gene TRBJ2-1; TRBD2 is a possible D gene (5 bases). The CDR3 consists of 13 residues. Trimming left V 5 bases short and J 2 bases short, with 7 bases between. CDR3 in amino acids: CASSHGAYNEQFF. CDR3 nucleotides: TGTGCCAGCAGTCACGGGGCCTACAATGAGCAGTTCTTC.